The source of this T cell receptor (beta chain) is a study of CD8 T cells in Susac syndrome. Reverse transcription used roughly 0.45 to 1 ug RNA and random hexamers. TCRdb re-derived calls from the immunoSEQ multiplex PCR reads in MiXCR, one entry per CDR3 protein. Of under 110,000 distinct CDR3 sequences in the sample, roughly 95% were seen once. Trimming cost V 7 bases and J 6 bases, with 15 bases left between them. The CDR3 consists of 13 residues. The chain carries TRBV12-3 or TRBV12-4 and TRBJ1-2; D not resolved. The material sequenced was CD8+ T cells from PBMCs. The receptor was isolated from a human donor with Susac syndrome. The CDR3 nucleotides are TGTGCCAGCAAGAAACGTCGGGATCATGGCTACACCTTC. It yields the protein CASKKRRDHGYTF.